This TCR beta chain stems from a study of CD8+CD57+ T cells in acquired aplastic anemia. About the research overall: Across the sorted CD4+ and CD8+ cells, DNA amounts averaged about 3.2 ug.

V was pared by 3 bases and J by 4 bases, with 3 bases of the junction left unmatched. The CDR3 runs to 15 residues. This clonotype was seen ten or more times. Antigen unknown. General study results and limits: About 29 sequences, all CD8+ CDR3, were shared between patients and controls. The CD8+ Simpson's diversity of patients and controls was not significantly different.

For CDR3 and TCR beta VDJ profiling, genomic DNA was the template used. TCRdb used MiXCR to reprocess the reads, holding one entry per CDR3 protein. The sample carries 250,000 to 300,000 distinct CDR3 sequences, around three fifths recorded once. By flow cytometry, patients selected for sequencing had shown an expansion of CD8+CD57+ cells. The TCR sequence derives from a human donor with aplastic anemia. The chain links TRBV12-3 or TRBV12-4 to TRBJ1-2, with TRBD1 matching 12 bases. Sequenced input: sorted CD4+, CD8+, or CD8+CD57+ T cells (not recorded which) from PBMCs. This CDR3 is CASSFGTGGPYGYTF. As DNA, the CDR3 is TGTGCCAGCAGTTTCGGGACAGGGGGCCCCTATGGCTACACCTTC.